This TCR beta chain was captured by sequencing in a study of blood T cell repertoires in COVID-19. Across the study: Spain, Italy and the United States supplied samples that represented acute and convalescent COVID-19. Sources were T cells, B-cell-depleted T cells, or PBMCs; the material itself was cDNA or gDNA.

Some clones are missing from TCRdb's copy, which holds only in-frame ones; the method was immunoSEQ multiplex PCR. Found here are tens of thousands of clones, approximately 88% of them singletons; the top ten hold roughly 3.9%. The germline CDR1 and CDR2 sequences are SNHLY and FYNNEI. CDR3 length: 15 residues. Trimming removed 6 bases at V and 3 bases at J, with 15 bases between. The receptor was derived from a human donor in a cohort sampled during active COVID-19. The sequenced material came from peripheral blood. V gene TRBV2 combines with J gene TRBJ2-1, with D perhaps matching TRBD1 (6 bases). In nucleotides, the CDR3 is TGTGCCAGCAGAGGTACAGGGTTAGGCTACAATGAGCAGTTCTTC. It is translated as CASRGTGLGYNEQFF.